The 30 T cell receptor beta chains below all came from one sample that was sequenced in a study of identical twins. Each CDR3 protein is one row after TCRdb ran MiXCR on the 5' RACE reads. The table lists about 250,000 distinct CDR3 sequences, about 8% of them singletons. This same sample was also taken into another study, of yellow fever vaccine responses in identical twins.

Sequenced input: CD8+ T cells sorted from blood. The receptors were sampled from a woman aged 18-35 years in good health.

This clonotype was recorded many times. CDR3 in DNA: TGCAGTGCTAGGACCCTGACAGAATTATACGAGCAGTACTTC. Amino acid sequence: CSARTLTELYEQYF. V and J are TRBV20-1 and TRBJ2-7; maybe TRBD1 (5 bases). Trimming took off 3 bases at V and 4 bases at J, with 16 bases between the two ends. This CDR3 has 14 residues. Per germline, CDR1 DFQATT and CDR2 SNEGSKA (reference sequence).

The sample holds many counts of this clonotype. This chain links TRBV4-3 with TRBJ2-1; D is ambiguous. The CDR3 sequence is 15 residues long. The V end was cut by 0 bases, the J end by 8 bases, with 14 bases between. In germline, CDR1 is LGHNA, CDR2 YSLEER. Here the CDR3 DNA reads TGCGCCAGCAGCCAAGATAGGGCAGCCGCGGATGAGCAGTTCTTC. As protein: CASSQDRAAADEQFF.

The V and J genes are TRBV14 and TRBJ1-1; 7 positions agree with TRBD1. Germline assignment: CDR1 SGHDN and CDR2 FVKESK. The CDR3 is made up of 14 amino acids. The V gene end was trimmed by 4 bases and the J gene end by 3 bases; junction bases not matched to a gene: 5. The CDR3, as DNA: TGTGCCAGCAGCCTTACAGGGGTTTACACTGAAGCTTTCTTT. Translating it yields CASSLTGVYTEAFF.

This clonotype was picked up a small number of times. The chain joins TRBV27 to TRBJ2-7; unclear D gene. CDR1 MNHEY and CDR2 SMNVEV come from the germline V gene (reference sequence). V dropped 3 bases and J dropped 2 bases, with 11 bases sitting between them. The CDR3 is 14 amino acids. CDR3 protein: CASSLRAVTYEQYF. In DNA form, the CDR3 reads TGTGCCAGCAGTTTGCGCGCAGTAACCTACGAGCAGTACTTC.

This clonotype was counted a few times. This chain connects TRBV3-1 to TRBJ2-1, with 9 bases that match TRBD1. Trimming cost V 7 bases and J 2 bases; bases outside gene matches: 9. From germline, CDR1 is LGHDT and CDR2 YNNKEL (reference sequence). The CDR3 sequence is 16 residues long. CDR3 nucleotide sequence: TGTGCCAGCAACCTAGGCGGGACAGGGCCCTACAATGAGCAGTTCTTC. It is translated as CASNLGGTGPYNEQFF.

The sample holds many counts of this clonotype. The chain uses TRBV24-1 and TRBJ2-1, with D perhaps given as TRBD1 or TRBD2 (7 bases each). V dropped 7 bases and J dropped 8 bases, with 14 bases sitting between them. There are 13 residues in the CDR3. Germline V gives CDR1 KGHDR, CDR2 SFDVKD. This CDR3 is CATRSTGRDEQFF. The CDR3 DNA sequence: TGTGCCACCAGGTCGACAGGGAGGGATGAGCAGTTCTTC.

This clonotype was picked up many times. CDR3 region: CAISEAGRGEEQFF. The CDR3 region has the DNA TGTGCCATCAGTGAGGCGGGGAGGGGGGAAGAGCAGTTCTTC. The chain recombines TRBV10-3 with TRBJ2-1; the D gene is possibly TRBD2 (7 bases). There are 14 residues in the CDR3. CDR1 and CDR2 from the germline V gene are ENHRY and SYGVKD. Trimming removed 2 bases at V and 10 bases at J, with 15 bases between.

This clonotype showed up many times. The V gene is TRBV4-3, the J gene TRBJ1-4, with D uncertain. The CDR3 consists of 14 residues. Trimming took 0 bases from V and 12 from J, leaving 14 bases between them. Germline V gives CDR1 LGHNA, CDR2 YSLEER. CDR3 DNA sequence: TGCGCCAGCAGCCAAGATCCGGAGGGAGCCCAACTGTTTTTT. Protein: CASSQDPEGAQLFF.

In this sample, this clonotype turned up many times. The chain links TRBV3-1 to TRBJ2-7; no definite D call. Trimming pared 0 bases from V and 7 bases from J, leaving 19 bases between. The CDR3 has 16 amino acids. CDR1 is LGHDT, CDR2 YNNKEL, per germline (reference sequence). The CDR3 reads CASSQEDQAPPREQYF. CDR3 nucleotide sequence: TGTGCCAGCAGCCAAGAAGATCAAGCCCCCCCGCGGGAGCAGTACTTC.

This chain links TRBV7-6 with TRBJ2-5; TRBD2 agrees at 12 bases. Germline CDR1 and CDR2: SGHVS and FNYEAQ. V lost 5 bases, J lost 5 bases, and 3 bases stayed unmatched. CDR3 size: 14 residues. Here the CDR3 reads CASSTGTSGETQYF. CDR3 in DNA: TGTGCCAGCAGCACGGGGACTAGCGGGGAGACCCAGTACTTC.

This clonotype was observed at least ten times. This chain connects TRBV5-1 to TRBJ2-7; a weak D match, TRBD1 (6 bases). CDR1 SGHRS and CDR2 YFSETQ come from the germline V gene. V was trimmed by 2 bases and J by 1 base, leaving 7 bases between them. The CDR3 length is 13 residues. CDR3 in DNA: TGCGCCAGCAGCTTCGACAGGTCCTACGAGCAGTACTTC. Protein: CASSFDRSYEQYF.

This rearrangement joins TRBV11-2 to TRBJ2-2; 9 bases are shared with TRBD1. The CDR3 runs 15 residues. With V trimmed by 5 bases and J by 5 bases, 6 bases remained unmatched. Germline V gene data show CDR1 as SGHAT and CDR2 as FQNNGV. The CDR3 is CASSAGQGETGELFF. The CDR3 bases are TGTGCCAGCAGCGCGGGACAGGGCGAGACCGGGGAGCTGTTTTTT.

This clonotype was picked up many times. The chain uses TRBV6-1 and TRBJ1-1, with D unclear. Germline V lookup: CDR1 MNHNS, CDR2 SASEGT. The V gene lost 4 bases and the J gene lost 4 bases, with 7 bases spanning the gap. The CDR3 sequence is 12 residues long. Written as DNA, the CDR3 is TGTGCCAGCAGTGCTTTGGGCACTGAAGCTTTCTTT. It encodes CASSALGTEAFF.

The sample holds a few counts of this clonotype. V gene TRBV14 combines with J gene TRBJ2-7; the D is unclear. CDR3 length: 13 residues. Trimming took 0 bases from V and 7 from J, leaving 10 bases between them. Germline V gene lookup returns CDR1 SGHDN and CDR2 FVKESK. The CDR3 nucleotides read TGTGCCAGCAGCCAAGACCTATCGTGGGAGCAGTACTTC. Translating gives CASSQDLSWEQYF.

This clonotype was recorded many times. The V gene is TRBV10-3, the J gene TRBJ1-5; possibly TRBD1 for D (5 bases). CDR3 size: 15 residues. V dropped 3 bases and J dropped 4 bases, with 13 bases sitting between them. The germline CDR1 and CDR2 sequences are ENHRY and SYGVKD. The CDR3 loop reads CAISEGHGGNQPQHF. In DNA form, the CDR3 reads TGTGCCATCAGTGAAGGGCACGGGGGGAATCAGCCCCAGCATTTT.

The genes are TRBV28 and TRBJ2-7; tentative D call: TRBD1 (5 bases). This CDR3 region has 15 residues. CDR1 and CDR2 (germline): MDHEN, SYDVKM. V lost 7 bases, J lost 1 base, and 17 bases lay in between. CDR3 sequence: CASTPRPDTSYEQYF. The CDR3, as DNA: TGTGCCAGCACTCCCCGGCCGGACACTTCCTACGAGCAGTACTTC.

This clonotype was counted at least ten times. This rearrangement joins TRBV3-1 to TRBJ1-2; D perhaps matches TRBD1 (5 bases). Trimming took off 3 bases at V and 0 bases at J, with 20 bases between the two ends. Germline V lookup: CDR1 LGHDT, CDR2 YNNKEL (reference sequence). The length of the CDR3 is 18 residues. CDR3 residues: CASSHPEGTGISNYGYTF. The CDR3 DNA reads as TGTGCCAGCAGCCATCCGGAGGGAACAGGCATTTCTAACTATGGCTACACCTTC.

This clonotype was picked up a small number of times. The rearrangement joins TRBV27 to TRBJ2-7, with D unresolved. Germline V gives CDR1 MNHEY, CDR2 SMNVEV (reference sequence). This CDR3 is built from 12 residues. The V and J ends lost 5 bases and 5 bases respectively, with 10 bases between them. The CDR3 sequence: CASSDGWDEQYF. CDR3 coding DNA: TGTGCCAGCAGTGACGGCTGGGACGAGCAGTACTTC.

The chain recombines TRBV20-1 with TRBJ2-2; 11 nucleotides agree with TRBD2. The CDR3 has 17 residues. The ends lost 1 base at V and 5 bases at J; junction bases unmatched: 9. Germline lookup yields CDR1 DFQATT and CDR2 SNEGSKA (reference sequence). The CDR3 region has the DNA TGCAGTGCTAGAGTCGTAGCGGGAGGGCCACTTACCGGGGAGCTGTTTTTT. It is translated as CSARVVAGGPLTGELFF.

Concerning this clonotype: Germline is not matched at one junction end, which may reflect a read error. The CDR3 sequence is CACSPTAPLAGENYEQYF. The CDR3 bases are TGTGCCTGCAGTCCCACCGCACCACTAGCGGGAGAGAACTACGAGCAGTACTTC. The chain has TRBV12-3 or TRBV12-4 and TRBJ2-7; 11 bases map to TRBD2. This CDR3 comprises 18 residues.

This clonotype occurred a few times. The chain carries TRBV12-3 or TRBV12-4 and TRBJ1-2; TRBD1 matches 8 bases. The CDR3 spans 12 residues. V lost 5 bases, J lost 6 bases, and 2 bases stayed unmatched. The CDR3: CASSLDRDGYTF. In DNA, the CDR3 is TGTGCCAGCAGTCTGGACAGGGATGGCTACACCTTC.

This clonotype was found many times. The CDR3 DNA is TGTGCCAGCAGCCAGGACTACACAGATACGCAGTATTTT. As protein: CASSQDYTDTQYF. This chain joins TRBV7-8 and TRBJ2-3; D is perhaps TRBD2 (6 bases). The germline V and J ends were trimmed by 5 bases and 2 bases, with 8 bases remaining between them. The germline gives CDR1 SGHVS, CDR2 FQNEAQ. The CDR3 length is 13 residues. Combining the CDR3 with reference TRBV7-8 and TRBJ2-3 gives the whole variable domain GAGVSQSPRYKVAKRGQDVALRCDPISGHVSLFWYQQALGQGPEFLTYFQNEAQLDKSGLPSDRFFAERPEGSVSTLKIQRTQQEDSAVYLCASSQDYTDTQYFGPGTRLTVL.

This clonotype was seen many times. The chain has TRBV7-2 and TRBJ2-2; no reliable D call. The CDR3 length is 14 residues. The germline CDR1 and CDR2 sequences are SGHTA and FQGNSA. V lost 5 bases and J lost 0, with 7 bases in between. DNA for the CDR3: TGTGCCAGCAGCCCCCCCCCGAACACCGGGGAGCTGTTTTTT. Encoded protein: CASSPPPNTGELFF.

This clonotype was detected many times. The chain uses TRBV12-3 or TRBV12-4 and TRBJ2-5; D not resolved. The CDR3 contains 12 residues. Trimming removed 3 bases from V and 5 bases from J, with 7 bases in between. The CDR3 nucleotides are TGTGCCAGCAGTTTTGGGGTGGAGACCCAGTACTTC. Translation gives CASSFGVETQYF.

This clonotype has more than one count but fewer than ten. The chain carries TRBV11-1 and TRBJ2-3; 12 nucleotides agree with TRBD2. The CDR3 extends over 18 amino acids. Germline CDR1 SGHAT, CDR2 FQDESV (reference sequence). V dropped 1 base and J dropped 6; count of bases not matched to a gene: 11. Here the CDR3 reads CASSLVLSSGGDSDTQYF. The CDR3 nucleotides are TGTGCCAGCAGCTTAGTATTGTCTAGCGGGGGGGATTCGGATACGCAGTATTTT.

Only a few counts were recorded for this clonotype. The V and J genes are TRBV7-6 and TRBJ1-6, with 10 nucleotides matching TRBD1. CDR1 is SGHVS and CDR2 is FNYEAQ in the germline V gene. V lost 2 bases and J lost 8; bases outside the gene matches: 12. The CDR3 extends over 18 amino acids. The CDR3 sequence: CASSLSETGGLQDSPLHF. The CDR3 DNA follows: TGTGCCAGCAGCTTAAGTGAGACAGGGGGCCTTCAGGATTCACCCCTCCACTTT.

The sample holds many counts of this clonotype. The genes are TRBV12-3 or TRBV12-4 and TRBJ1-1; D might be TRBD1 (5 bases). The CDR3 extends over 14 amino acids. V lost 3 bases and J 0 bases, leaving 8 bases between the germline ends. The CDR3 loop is CASSLGRMNTEAFF. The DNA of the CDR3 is TGTGCCAGCAGTTTGGGACGGATGAACACTGAAGCTTTCTTT.

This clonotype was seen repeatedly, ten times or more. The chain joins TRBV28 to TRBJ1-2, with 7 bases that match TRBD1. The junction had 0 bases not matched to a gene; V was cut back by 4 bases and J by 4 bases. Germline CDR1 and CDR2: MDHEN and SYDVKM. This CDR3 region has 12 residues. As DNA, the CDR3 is TGTGCCAGCAGTTGGGACAGCTATGGCTACACCTTC. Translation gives CASSWDSYGYTF.

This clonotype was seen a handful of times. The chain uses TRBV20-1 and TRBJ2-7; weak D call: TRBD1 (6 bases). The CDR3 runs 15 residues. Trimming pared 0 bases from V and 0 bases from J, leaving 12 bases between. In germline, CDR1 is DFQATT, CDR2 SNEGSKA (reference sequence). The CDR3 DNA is TGCAGTGCTAGAGATAAGGACAGAAACTCCTACGAGCAGTACTTC. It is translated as CSARDKDRNSYEQYF.

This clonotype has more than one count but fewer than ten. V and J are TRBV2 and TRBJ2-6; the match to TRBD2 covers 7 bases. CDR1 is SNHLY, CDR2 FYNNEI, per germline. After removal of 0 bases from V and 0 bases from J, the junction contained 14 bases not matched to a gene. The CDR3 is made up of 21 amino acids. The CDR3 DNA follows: TGTGCCAGCAGTGAAGCTGCCGTTGGGAGGGTCTGGATCTCTGGGGCCAACGTCCTGACTTTC. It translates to CASSEAAVGRVWISGANVLTF.